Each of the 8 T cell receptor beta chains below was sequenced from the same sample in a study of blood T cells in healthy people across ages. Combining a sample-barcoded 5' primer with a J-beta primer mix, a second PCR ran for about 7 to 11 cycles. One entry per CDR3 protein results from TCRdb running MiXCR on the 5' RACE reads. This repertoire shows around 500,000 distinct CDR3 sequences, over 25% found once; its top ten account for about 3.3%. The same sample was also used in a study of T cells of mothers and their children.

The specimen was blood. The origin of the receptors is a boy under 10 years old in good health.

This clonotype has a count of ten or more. The DNA of the CDR3 is TGTGCCAGCACCGGGGGGTTCGGGGAGCTGTTTTTT. Encoded protein: CASTGGFGELFF. The chain uses TRBV28 and TRBJ2-2; 7 bases map to TRBD2. V lost 7 bases, J lost 7 bases, and 3 bases stayed unmatched. Germline lookup yields CDR1 MDHEN and CDR2 SYDVKM. This CDR3 comprises 12 residues.

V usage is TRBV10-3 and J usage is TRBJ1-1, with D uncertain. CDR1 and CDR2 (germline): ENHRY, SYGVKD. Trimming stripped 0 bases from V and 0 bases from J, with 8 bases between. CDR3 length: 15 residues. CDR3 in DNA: TGTGCCATCAGTGAGTCGAGAGCCATGAACACTGAAGCTTTCTTT. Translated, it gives CAISESRAMNTEAFF.

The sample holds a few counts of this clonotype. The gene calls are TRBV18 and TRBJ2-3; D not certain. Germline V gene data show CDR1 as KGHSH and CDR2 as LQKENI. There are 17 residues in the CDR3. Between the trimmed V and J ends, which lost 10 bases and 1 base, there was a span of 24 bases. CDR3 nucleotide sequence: TGTGCCACTCGTCACTCCCCCAGGAGACAAGGCACAGATACGCAGTATTTT. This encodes CATRHSPRRQGTDTQYF. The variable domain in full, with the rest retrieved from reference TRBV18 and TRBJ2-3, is NAGVMQNPRHLVRRRGQEARLRCSPMKGHSHVYWYRQLPEEGLKFMVYLQKENIIDESGMPKERFSAEFPKEGPSILRIQQVVRGDSAAYFCATRHSPRRQGTDTQYFGPGTRLTVL.

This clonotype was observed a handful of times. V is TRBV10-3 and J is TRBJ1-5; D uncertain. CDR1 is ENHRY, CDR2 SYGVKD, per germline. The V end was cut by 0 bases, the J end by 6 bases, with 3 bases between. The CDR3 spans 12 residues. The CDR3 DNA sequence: TGTGCCATCAGTGAGTCCAGTCAGCCCCAGCATTTT. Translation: CAISESSQPQHF.

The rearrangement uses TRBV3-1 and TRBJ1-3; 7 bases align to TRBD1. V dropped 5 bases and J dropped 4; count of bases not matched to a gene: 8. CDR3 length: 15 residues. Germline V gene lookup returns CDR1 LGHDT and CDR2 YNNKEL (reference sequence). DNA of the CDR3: TGTGCCAGCAGCTCGGCCGGGACAGAGGGAAACACCATATATTTT. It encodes CASSSAGTEGNTIYF.

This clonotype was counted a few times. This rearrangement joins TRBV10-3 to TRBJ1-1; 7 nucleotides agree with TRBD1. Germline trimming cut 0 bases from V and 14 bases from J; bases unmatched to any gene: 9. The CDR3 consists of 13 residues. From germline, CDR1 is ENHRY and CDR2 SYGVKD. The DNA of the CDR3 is TGTGCCATCAGTGAGTCGAAGGGGGCTGACATCTTCTTT. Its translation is CAISESKGADIFF.

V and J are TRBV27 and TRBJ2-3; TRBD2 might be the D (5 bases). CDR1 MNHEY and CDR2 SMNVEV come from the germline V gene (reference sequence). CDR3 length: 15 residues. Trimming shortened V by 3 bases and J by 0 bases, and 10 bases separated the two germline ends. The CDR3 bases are TGTGCCAGCAGTTTTGGCCGGAGGAGCACAGATACGCAGTATTTT. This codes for CASSFGRRSTDTQYF.

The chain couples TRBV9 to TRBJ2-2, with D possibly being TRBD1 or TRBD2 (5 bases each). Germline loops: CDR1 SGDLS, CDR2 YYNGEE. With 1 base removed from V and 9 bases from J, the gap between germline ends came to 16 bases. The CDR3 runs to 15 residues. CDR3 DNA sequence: TGTGCCAGCAGCGTACAAGCTGAGGGGTGGAGGGAGCTGTTTTTT. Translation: CASSVQAEGWRELFF.